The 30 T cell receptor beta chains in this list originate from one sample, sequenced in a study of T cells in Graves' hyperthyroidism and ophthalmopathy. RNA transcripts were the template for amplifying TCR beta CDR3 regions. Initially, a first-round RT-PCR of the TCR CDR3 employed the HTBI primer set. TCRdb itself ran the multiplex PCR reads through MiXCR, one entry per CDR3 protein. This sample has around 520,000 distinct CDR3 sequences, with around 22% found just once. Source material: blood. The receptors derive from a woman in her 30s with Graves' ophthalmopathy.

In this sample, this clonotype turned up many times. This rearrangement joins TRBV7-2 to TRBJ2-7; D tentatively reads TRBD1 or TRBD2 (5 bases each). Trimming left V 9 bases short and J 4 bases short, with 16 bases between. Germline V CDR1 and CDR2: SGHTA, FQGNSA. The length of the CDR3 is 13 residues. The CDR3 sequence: CASGSGPGYEQYF. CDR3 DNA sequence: TGTGCCAGTGGCTCGGGACCCGGTTACGAGCAGTACTTC.

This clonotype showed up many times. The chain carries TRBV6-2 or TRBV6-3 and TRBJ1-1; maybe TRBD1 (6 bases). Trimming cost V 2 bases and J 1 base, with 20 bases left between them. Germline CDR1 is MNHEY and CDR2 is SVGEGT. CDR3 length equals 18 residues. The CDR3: CASSYLLSDSLGNTEAFF. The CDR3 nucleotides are TGTGCCAGCAGTTACCTGCTATCGGACAGCTTGGGGAACACTGAAGCTTTCTTT.

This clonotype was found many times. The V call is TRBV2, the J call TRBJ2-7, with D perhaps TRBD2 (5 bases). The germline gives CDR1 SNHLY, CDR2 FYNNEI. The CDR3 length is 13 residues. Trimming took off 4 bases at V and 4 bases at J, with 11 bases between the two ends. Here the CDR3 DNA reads TGTGCCAGCAGTGGACACCTAGCTTACGAGCAGTACTTC. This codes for CASSGHLAYEQYF.

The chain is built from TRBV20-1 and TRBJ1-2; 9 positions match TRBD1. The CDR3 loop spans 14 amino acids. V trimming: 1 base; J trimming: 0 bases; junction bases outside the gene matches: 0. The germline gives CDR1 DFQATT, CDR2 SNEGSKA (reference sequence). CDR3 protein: CSARGTGANYGYTF. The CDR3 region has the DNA TGCAGTGCTAGAGGGACAGGGGCTAACTATGGCTACACCTTC.

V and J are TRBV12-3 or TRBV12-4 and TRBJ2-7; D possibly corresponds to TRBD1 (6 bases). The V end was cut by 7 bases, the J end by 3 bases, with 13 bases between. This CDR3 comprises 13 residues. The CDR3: CASTPRDNYEQYF. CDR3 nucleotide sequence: TGTGCCAGCACCCCCCGGGACAACTACGAGCAGTACTTC.

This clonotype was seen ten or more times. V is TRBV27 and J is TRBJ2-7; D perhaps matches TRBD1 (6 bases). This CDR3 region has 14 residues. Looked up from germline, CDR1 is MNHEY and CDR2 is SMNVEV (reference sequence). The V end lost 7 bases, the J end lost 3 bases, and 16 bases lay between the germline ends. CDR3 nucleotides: TGTGCCAGCACCGAGGCCGACAGGCTCTACGAGCAGTACTTC. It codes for CASTEADRLYEQYF.

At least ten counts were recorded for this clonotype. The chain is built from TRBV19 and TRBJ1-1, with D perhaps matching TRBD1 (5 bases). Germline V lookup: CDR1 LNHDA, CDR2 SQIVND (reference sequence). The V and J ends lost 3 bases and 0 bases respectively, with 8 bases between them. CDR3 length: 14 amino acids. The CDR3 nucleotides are TGTGCCAGTAGTATGGAGGGGTTGAACACTGAAGCTTTCTTT. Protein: CASSMEGLNTEAFF.

Here the CDR3 DNA reads TGTGCCAGCAGTGCCGGGACAGGGGGGGTAGGCTACACCTTC. This sequence encodes CASSAGTGGVGYTF. V and J are TRBV6-1 and TRBJ1-2, with 11 bases aligning to TRBD1. Germline V gene sequence: CDR1 MNHNS, CDR2 SASEGT. This CDR3 is built from 14 residues. V was clipped by 4 bases and J by 8 bases; unmatched bases: 6.

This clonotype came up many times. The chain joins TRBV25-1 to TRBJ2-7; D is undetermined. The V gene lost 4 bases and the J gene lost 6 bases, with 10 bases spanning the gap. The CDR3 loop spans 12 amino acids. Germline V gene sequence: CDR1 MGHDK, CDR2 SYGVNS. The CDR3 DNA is TGTGCCAGCAGTGGAAACCCCCCCGAGCAGTACTTC. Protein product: CASSGNPPEQYF.

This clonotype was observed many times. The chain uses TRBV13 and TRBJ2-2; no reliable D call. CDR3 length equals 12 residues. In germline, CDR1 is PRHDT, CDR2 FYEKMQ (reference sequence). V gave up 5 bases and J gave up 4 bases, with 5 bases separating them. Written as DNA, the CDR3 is TGTGCCAGCAGCCCTCGCACCGGGGAGCTGTTTTTT. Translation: CASSPRTGELFF. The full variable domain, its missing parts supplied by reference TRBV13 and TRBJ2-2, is AAGVIQSPRHLIKEKRETATLKCYPIPRHDTVYWYQQGPGQDPQFLISFYEKMQSDKGSIPDRFSAQQFSDYHSELNMSSLELGDSALYFCASSPRTGELFFGEGSRLTVL.

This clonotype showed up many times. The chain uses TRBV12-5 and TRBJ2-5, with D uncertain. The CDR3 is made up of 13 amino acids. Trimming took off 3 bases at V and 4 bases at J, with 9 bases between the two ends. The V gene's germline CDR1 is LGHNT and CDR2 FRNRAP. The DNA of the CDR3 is TGTGCTAGTGGTTTAGCTGGGGTAGAGACCCAGTACTTC. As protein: CASGLAGVETQYF.

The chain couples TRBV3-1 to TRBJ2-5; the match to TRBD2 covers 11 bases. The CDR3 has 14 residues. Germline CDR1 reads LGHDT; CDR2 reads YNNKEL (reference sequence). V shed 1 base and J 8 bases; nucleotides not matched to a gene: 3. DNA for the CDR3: TGTGCCAGCAGCCAAGCACTAGCGGGGGCCACCCAGTACTTC. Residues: CASSQALAGATQYF.

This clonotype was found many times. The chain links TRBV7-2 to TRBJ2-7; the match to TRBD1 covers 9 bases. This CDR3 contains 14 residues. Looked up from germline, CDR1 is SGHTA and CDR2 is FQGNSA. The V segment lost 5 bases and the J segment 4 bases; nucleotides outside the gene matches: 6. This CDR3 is CASSGDRVGYEQYF. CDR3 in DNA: TGTGCCAGCAGCGGGGACAGGGTAGGGTACGAGCAGTACTTC.

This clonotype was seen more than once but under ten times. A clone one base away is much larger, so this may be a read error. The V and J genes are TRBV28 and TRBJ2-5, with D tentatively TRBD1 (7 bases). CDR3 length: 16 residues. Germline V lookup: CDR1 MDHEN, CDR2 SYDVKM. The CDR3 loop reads CASSFRGAGVKETKYF. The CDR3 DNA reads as TGTGCCAGCAGTTTCAGGGGGGCCGGGGTTAAAGAGACCAAGTACTTC.

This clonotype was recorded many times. The CDR3 region has the DNA TGTGCCAGCAGGGAAGGGGGCTGGAACACTGAAGCTTTCTTT. Residues: CASREGGWNTEAFF. The chain uses TRBV25-1 and TRBJ1-1; 7 bases fit TRBD1. CDR3 length: 14 amino acids. V shed 6 bases, J shed 1 base, and the junction held 5 bases outside the gene matches. Germline CDR1 is MGHDK and CDR2 is SYGVNS.

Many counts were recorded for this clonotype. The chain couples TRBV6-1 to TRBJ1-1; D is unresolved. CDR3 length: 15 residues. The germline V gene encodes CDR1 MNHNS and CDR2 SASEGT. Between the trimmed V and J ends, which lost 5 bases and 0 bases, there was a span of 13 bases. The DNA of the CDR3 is TGTGCCAGCAGTCTTCTAGGAGATATGAACACTGAAGCTTTCTTT. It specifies CASSLLGDMNTEAFF.

CDR3 residues: CSASDRHQETQYF. As DNA, the CDR3 is TGCAGCGCCTCGGACAGGCACCAAGAGACCCAGTACTTC. J is TRBJ2-5 and V is TRBV29-1; TRBD1 matches 7 bases. With V trimmed by 7 bases and J by 0 bases, 5 bases remained unmatched. The V gene's germline CDR1 is SQVTM and CDR2 ANQGSEA. CDR3 length equals 13 residues.

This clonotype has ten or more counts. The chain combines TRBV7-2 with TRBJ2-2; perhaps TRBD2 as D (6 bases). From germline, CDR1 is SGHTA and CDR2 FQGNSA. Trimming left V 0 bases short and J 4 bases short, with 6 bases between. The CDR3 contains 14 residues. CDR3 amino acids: CASSLAGGTGELFF. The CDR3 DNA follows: TGTGCCAGCAGCTTAGCGGGGGGCACCGGGGAGCTGTTTTTT.

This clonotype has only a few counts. This chain's CDR3 is CASSPLAKNIQYF. DNA of the CDR3: TGTGCCAGCAGTCCGCTAGCCAAAAACATTCAGTACTTC. J is TRBJ2-4 and V is TRBV28; D is ambiguous. The CDR3 totals 13 residues. Germline V gives CDR1 MDHEN, CDR2 SYDVKM. The V end was cut by 5 bases, the J end by 0 bases, with 5 bases between.

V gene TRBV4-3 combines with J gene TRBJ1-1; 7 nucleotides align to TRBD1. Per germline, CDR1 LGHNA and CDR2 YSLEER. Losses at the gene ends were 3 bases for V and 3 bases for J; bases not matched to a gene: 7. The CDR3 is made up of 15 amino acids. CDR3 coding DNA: TGCGCCAGCAGCCACCAGGGGGTTATGGACACTGAAGCTTTCTTT. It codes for CASSHQGVMDTEAFF.

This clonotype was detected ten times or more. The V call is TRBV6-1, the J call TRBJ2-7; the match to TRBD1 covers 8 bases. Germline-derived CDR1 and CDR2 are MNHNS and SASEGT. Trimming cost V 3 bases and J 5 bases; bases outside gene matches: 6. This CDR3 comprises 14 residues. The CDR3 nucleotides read TGTGCCAGCAGTGAGGTCAGGGGGCAAGACGAGCAGTACTTC. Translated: CASSEVRGQDEQYF.

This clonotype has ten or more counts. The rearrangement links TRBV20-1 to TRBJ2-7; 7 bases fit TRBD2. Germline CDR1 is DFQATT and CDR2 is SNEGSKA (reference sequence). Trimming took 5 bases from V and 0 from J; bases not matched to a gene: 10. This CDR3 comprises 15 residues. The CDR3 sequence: CSAFASGVSSYEQYF. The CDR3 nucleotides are TGCAGTGCTTTTGCAAGCGGGGTTTCCTCCTACGAGCAGTACTTC.

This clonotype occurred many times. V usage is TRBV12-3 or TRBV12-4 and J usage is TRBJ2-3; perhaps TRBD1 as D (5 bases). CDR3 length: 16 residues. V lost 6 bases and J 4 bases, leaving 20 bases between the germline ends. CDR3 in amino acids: CASSDSDKELADTQYF. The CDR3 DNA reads TGTGCCAGCAGCGACAGCGACAAAGAGCTGGCAGATACGCAGTATTTT.

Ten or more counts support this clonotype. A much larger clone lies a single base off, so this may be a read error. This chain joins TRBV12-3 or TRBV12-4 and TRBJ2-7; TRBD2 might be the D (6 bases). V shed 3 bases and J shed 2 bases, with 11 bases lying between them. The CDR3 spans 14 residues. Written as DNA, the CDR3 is TGTGCCAGCAGTTTGGGGGGACCCACCTACGAGCAGTACTTC. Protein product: CASSLGGPTYEQYF.

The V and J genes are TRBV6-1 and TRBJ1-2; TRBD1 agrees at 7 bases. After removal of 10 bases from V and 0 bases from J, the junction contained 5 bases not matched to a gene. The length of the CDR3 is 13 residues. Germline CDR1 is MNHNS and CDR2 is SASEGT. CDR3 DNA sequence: TGTGCCACAATCGGACAGGCTAACTATGGCTACACCTTC. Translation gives CATIGQANYGYTF.

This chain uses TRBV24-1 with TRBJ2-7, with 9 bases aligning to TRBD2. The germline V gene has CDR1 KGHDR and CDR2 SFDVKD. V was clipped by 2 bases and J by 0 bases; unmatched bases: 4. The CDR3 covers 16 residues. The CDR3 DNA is TGTGCCACCAGTGATTCCCTAGCGGGAAGCTCCTACGAGCAGTACTTC. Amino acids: CATSDSLAGSSYEQYF.

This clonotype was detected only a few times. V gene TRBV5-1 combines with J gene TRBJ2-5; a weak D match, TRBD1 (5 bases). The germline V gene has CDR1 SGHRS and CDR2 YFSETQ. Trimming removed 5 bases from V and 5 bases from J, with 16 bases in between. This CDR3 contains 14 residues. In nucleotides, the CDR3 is TGCGCCAGCAGTACGTATGGGGCTTCGGAGACCCAGTACTTC. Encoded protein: CASSTYGASETQYF.

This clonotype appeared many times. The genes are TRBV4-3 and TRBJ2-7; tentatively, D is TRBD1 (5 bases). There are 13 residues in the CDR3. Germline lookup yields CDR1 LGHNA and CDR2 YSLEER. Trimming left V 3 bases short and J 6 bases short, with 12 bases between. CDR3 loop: CASSHPQVCEQYF. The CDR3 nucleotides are TGCGCCAGCAGCCACCCACAGGTTTGCGAGCAGTACTTC.

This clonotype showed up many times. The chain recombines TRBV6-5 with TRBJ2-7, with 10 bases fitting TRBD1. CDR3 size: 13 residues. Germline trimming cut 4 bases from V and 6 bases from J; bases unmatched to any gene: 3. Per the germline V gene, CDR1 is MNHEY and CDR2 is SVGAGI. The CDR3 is CASSSGTGVEQYF. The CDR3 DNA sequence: TGTGCCAGCAGTTCCGGGACAGGGGTCGAGCAGTACTTC.

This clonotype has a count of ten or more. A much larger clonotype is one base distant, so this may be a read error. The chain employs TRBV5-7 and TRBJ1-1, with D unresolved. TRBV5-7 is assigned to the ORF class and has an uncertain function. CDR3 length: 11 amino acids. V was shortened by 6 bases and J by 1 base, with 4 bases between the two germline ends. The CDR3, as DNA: TGTGCCAGCATCAAGAACACTGAAGCTTTCTTT. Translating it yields CASIKNTEAFF.